These 4 T cell receptor beta chains share one sample of origin, sequenced in a study of beta chain features in type 1 diabetes. As every portion of the isolated RNA was reverse transcribed, the sequencing read expressed TCRB transcripts. Clones were sequenced by immunoSEQ multiplex PCR, and TCRdb holds only the in-frame ones, with some missing. Among around 250,000 clones listed, about 71% were seen once. Sequenced sample: naive CD4+ T cells from blood. The receptors derive from a man aged 25 to 45 in good health.

Points on this clone: The same CDR3 also results from other DNA sequences found in this sample. The CDR3 nucleotides are TGCAGCGTGGGACAGGGAAACACTGAAGCTTTCTTT. Its translation: CSVGQGNTEAFF. The rearrangement links TRBV29-1 to TRBJ1-1; 9 bases are a match to TRBD1. Unmatched junction bases numbered 1, after V lost 6 bases and J lost 2 bases. Looked up from germline, CDR1 is SQVTM and CDR2 is ANQGSEA. This CDR3 has 12 residues.

The V gene is TRBV23-1, the J gene TRBJ1-1; D is unclear. TRBV23-1 is annotated as an ORF whose role is uncertain. The CDR3 runs 17 residues. Trimming shortened V by 0 bases and J by 1 base, and 15 bases separated the two germline ends. The CDR3 bases are TGCGCCAGCAGTCAATCACGAAAGGGAATCGGGAACACTGAAGCTTTCTTT. Protein sequence: CASSQSRKGIGNTEAFF.

This clone occurred a few times. CDR3 amino acids: CSVGIRNYGYTF. CDR3 DNA sequence: TGCAGCGTTGGAATCAGGAACTATGGCTACACCTTC. This chain connects TRBV29-1 to TRBJ1-2; D gene unclear. Deletions cut 4 bases from V and 2 bases from J, with 8 bases between. The CDR3 runs to 12 residues. CDR1 is SQVTM, CDR2 ANQGSEA, per germline.

The chain couples TRBV23-1 to TRBJ2-7; 9 bases are a match to TRBD2. TRBV23-1 is an ORF for which the function is uncertain. CDR3 size: 16 residues. Germline trimming cut 6 bases from V and 1 base from J; bases unmatched to any gene: 10. The CDR3 sequence: CASSQPASGESYEQYF. In nucleotides, the CDR3 is TGCGCCAGCAGCCAACCGGCTAGCGGGGAGTCCTACGAGCAGTACTTC.